The next 32 T cell receptor beta chains were all read from a single sample in a study of spatial heterogeneity in lung cancer. Via MiXCR, TCRdb re-called the 5' RACE reads, giving one row per CDR3 protein. The data show about 21,000 distinct CDR3 sequences, with 3.5% to 5.5% seen just once and around 7.4% held by the top ten. Sample time point: sample taken at primary tumor resection. The sample here was PBMCs, taken at surgery. These receptors all stem from a male donor with early-stage non-small cell lung cancer.

This clonotype was counted at least ten times. This chain joins TRBV20-1 and TRBJ2-7, with 8 nucleotides matching TRBD2. The J segment lost 5 bases and the V segment lost 0 bases, leaving 15 bases of the junction unmatched. Germline V gene sequence: CDR1 DFQATT, CDR2 SNEGSKA (reference sequence). This CDR3 contains 17 residues. CDR3 sequence reads: CSARDLIGGEALNEQYF. The CDR3 DNA reads TGCAGTGCTAGAGACCTCATCGGGGGGGAGGCCTTGAACGAGCAGTACTTC.

This clonotype was seen at least ten times. The chain carries TRBV2 and TRBJ2-2, with 7 bases fitting TRBD2. Germline trimming cut 9 bases from V and 0 bases from J; bases unmatched to any gene: 7. The V gene's germline CDR1 is SNHLY and CDR2 FYNNEI. The CDR3 is 15 amino acids. CDR3 loop: CARGGYTANTGELFF. DNA of the CDR3: TGTGCCAGGGGGGGGTACACAGCGAACACCGGGGAGCTGTTTTTT.

Worth noting for this clonotype: A much larger clone lies one base from this, so it may be a read error. This chain links TRBV2 with TRBJ2-7; 7 bases agree with TRBD2. The CDR3 contains 14 residues. The germline CDR1 and CDR2 sequences are SNHLY and FYNNEI. CDR3 coding DNA: TGTGCCAGCACCGGAGGCGGGGGATCCTACGGGCAGTACTTC. Translation: CASTGGGGSYGQYF.

This clonotype was observed many times. This sequence joins TRBV19 and TRBJ1-1; 10 nucleotides line up with TRBD1. The germline gives CDR1 LNHDA, CDR2 SQIVND (reference sequence). V gave up 3 bases and J gave up 13 bases; unmatched junction bases: 8. This CDR3 comprises 13 residues. As DNA, the CDR3 is TGTGCCAGTAGTATGAAGGACCGGGACAGGGGTTTCTTT. Translation: CASSMKDRDRGFF.

This clonotype is deemed medium-sized (0.01 to 0.1%). V and J are TRBV15 and TRBJ2-5; D is possibly TRBD1 or TRBD2 (6 bases each). Germline CDR1 is LNHNV and CDR2 is YYDKDF (reference sequence). The V and J ends lost 1 base and 5 bases respectively, with 11 bases between them. The CDR3 extends over 14 amino acids. The CDR3 DNA is TGTGCCACCAGCAGAGCTGGGGGGCTGGAGACCCAGTACTTC. Its translation: CATSRAGGLETQYF.

This clonotype was seen at least ten times. This chain joins TRBV4-1 and TRBJ2-1; 10 bases are a match to TRBD1. V lost 5 bases, J lost 4 bases, and 5 bases stayed unmatched. The CDR3 is made up of 15 amino acids. Germline V gene lookup returns CDR1 MGHRA and CDR2 YSYEKL. The CDR3: CASSSTGGLYNEQFF. CDR3 sequence (DNA): TGCGCCAGCAGCTCGACAGGGGGCCTATACAATGAGCAGTTCTTC.

This clonotype has a handful of counts. V gene TRBV11-1 combines with J gene TRBJ2-2, with TRBD2 identical over 7 bases. J was trimmed by 0 bases and V by 5 bases; bases with no gene match: 9. The CDR3 loop spans 17 amino acids. Per germline, CDR1 SGHAT and CDR2 FQDESV (reference sequence). CDR3 sequence reads: CASSPPAGQTNTGELFF. Written as DNA, the CDR3 is TGTGCCAGCAGCCCACCAGCGGGGCAGACGAACACCGGGGAGCTGTTTTTT.

This clonotype was recorded many times. V usage is TRBV11-2 and J usage is TRBJ2-1; the D is unclear. This CDR3 is 12 amino acids long. Germline CDR1 reads SGHAT; CDR2 reads FQNNGV. V was pared by 4 bases and J by 7 bases, with 8 bases between. CDR3 nucleotides: TGTGCCAGCAGCTCTACTTTAAATGAGCAGTTCTTC. Translation gives CASSSTLNEQFF.

The chain couples TRBV20-1 to TRBJ1-1, with a tentative D call TRBD1 (5 bases). This CDR3 is built from 14 residues. Germline CDR1 reads DFQATT; CDR2 reads SNEGSKA (reference sequence). Here the CDR3 reads CRVGTDLWNTEAFF. CDR3 bases: TGCAGAGTCGGGACCGACCTTTGGAACACTGAAGCTTTCTTT.

This clonotype occurred many times. The chain combines TRBV28 with TRBJ2-5, with D hard to call. The CDR3 covers 14 residues. Per germline, CDR1 MDHEN and CDR2 SYDVKM. V was clipped by 1 base and J by 5 bases, with 11 bases between them. The CDR3 spells CASSLSPQAETQYF. In nucleotides, the CDR3 is TGTGCCAGCAGTTTATCCCCGCAGGCGGAGACCCAGTACTTC. The whole variable domain, filled in from reference TRBV28 and TRBJ2-5, reads DVKVTQSSRYLVKRTGEKVFLECVQDMDHENMFWYRQDPGLGLRLIYFSYDVKMKEKGDIPEGYSVSREKKERFSLILESASTNQTSMYLCASSLSPQAETQYFGPGTRLLVL.

This clonotype was detected ten times or more. The chain couples TRBV5-1 to TRBJ2-1; D is perhaps TRBD1 or TRBD2 (5 bases each). CDR1 is SGHRS and CDR2 is YFSETQ in the germline V gene. V was pared by 4 bases and J by 8 bases, with 16 bases between. The CDR3 totals 14 residues. CDR3 nucleotides: TGCGCCAGCAGCACGCCAGGGAGTAGCGATGAGCAGTTCTTC. Translating gives CASSTPGSSDEQFF.

In its sample, this clonotype ranks as medium-sized. The V gene is TRBV6-5, the J gene TRBJ2-5; 9 nucleotides agree with TRBD2. Trimming at V came to 6 bases and at J to 7 bases, leaving 12 bases not matched to a gene. CDR1 and CDR2 (germline): MNHEY, SVGAGI. CDR3 length: 15 residues. CDR3 residues: CASSPPGRGGRTQYF. CDR3 coding DNA: TGTGCCAGCAGCCCCCCTGGGCGGGGGGGCCGGACCCAGTACTTC.

This clonotype is medium-sized in the sample. This sequence joins TRBV9 and TRBJ2-1; tentative D call: TRBD2 (5 bases). Germline CDR1 is SGDLS and CDR2 is YYNGEE. The CDR3 runs to 15 residues. V was pared by 4 bases and J by 0 bases, with 11 bases between. CDR3 protein: CASSPAVNSYNEQFF. CDR3 DNA sequence: TGTGCCAGCAGCCCAGCGGTCAACTCCTACAATGAGCAGTTCTTC.

This clonotype has a count of ten or more. This sequence joins TRBV19 and TRBJ2-7; 9 bases are a match to TRBD1. Germline-derived CDR1 and CDR2 are LNHDA and SQIVND (reference sequence). V was clipped by 3 bases and J by 6 bases; unmatched bases: 3. This CDR3 has 13 residues. As DNA, the CDR3 is TGTGCCAGTAGTATGGGGACAGGGACCGAGCAGTACTTC. Translated: CASSMGTGTEQYF. The full variable domain, completed using reference TRBV19 and TRBJ2-7, is DGGITQSPKYLFRKEGQNVTLSCEQNLNHDAMYWYRQDPGQGLRLIYYSQIVNDFQKGDIAEGYSVSREKKESFPLTVTSAQKNPTAFYLCASSMGTGTEQYFGPGTRLTVT.

This clonotype was observed many times. The V and J genes are TRBV6-5 and TRBJ1-4, with no clear D. The CDR3 length is 13 residues. Trimming took off 2 bases at V and 5 bases at J, with 6 bases between the two ends. The germline V gene has CDR1 MNHEY and CDR2 SVGAGI. The CDR3 is CASSYRMNEKLFF. Written as DNA, the CDR3 is TGTGCCAGCAGTTACAGGATGAATGAAAAACTGTTTTTT.

This clonotype was recorded a few times. The chain joins TRBV7-8 to TRBJ2-7, with unresolved D. The CDR3 is made up of 13 amino acids. V gave up 4 bases and J gave up 2 bases, with 9 bases separating them. Germline V gene sequence: CDR1 SGHVS, CDR2 FQNEAQ. The CDR3 sequence is CASSSTSTYEQYF. CDR3 in DNA: TGTGCCAGCAGCTCGACTTCAACCTACGAGCAGTACTTC.

The sample holds many counts of this clonotype. The chain couples TRBV4-1 to TRBJ2-7, with 9 nucleotides matching TRBD1. Germline assignment: CDR1 MGHRA and CDR2 YSYEKL. Trimming cost V 4 bases and J 6 bases; bases outside gene matches: 10. This CDR3 has 15 residues. The CDR3 DNA follows: TGCGCCAGCAGCCCCGCCGGGACAGGGTTGGGCGAGCAGTACTTC. Translating gives CASSPAGTGLGEQYF.

By frequency in the sample, this clonotype is medium-sized. The chain combines TRBV7-2 with TRBJ1-1; D is unresolved. Per germline, CDR1 SGHTA and CDR2 FQGNSA. V lost 1 base and J lost 1, with 4 bases in between. CDR3 length: 13 residues. Written as DNA, the CDR3 is TGTGCCAGCAGCTTAGGACAGAACACTGAAGCTTTCTTT. This translates into CASSLGQNTEAFF.

The chain uses TRBV9 and TRBJ2-1, with TRBD2 identical over 8 bases. Germline V gene sequence: CDR1 SGDLS, CDR2 YYNGEE. V lost 5 bases, J lost 10 bases, and 11 bases stayed unmatched. The CDR3 consists of 14 residues. The CDR3 sequence is CASSTAGGPREQFF. CDR3 sequence (DNA): TGTGCCAGCAGTACGGCGGGGGGACCAAGGGAGCAGTTCTTC.

This clonotype is medium-sized (0.01 to 0.1%) in the sample. The chain has TRBV29-1 and TRBJ2-7; 9 nucleotides align to TRBD2. The CDR3 is made up of 14 amino acids. The J segment lost 7 bases and the V segment lost 5 bases, leaving 12 bases of the junction unmatched. CDR1 is SQVTM, CDR2 ANQGSEA, per germline. CDR3 sequence: CSVLKSGRTWEQYF. The CDR3 bases are TGCAGCGTTCTCAAAAGCGGGAGGACCTGGGAGCAGTACTTC.

This clonotype came up a few times. This rearrangement joins TRBV12-3 or TRBV12-4 to TRBJ1-4; D gene uncertain. The CDR3 sequence is 13 residues long. V was trimmed by 5 bases and J by 7 bases, leaving 11 bases between them. CDR3 amino acids: CASSPRGGEKLFF. The CDR3 coding sequence is TGTGCCAGCAGTCCTCGTGGAGGTGAAAAACTGTTTTTT.

There are many counts of this clonotype. The genes are TRBV3-1 and TRBJ1-6, with D perhaps matching TRBD1 (5 bases). With 0 bases removed from V and 7 bases from J, the gap between germline ends came to 7 bases. This CDR3 has 14 residues. Per germline, CDR1 LGHDT and CDR2 YNNKEL (reference sequence). The CDR3 loop is CASSQEGVNSPLHF. DNA of the CDR3: TGTGCCAGCAGCCAAGAAGGGGTCAATTCACCCCTCCACTTT. The variable domain in full, completed from reference TRBV3-1 and TRBJ1-6, reads DTAVSQTPKYLVTQMGNDKSIKCEQNLGHDTMYWYKQDSKKFLKIMFSYNNKELIINETVPNRFSPKSPDKAHLNLHINSLELGDSAVYFCASSQEGVNSPLHFGNGTRLTVT.

This clonotype was detected many times. The chain links TRBV28 to TRBJ1-6; D not certain. The CDR3 extends over 13 amino acids. V was cut by 7 bases and J by 7 bases, with 11 bases left in between. Germline CDR1 MDHEN, CDR2 SYDVKM. The CDR3 is CASIKNPNSPLHF. The CDR3, as DNA: TGTGCCAGCATTAAAAATCCAAATTCACCCCTCCACTTT.

Ten or more counts support this clonotype. The chain uses TRBV5-5 and TRBJ1-3; 7 bases match TRBD1. Germline V gene data show CDR1 as SGHKS and CDR2 as YYEKEE (reference sequence). This CDR3 spans 17 amino acids. Trimming took 2 bases from V and 2 from J; bases not matched to a gene: 10. CDR3 loop: CASSFNSGQTTGNTIYF. For the CDR3, the DNA is TGTGCCAGCAGCTTCAATTCGGGACAGACAACTGGAAACACCATATATTTT.

This clonotype occurred many times. The CDR3 sequence is CASSSTGTHSYEQYF. The CDR3 DNA is TGTGCCAGCAGTTCCACCGGGACACACTCCTACGAGCAGTACTTC. V is TRBV6-5 and J is TRBJ2-7, with TRBD1 as a possible D gene (6 bases). Trimming removed 4 bases at V and 0 bases at J, with 13 bases between. The CDR3 extends over 15 amino acids. Germline V gene sequence: CDR1 MNHEY, CDR2 SVGAGI.

In its sample, this clonotype was seen many times. The genes are TRBV7-8 and TRBJ1-3, with TRBD1 as a possible D gene (6 bases). There are 19 residues in the CDR3. Germline-derived CDR1 and CDR2 are SGHVS and FQNEAQ. Trimming took 2 bases from V and 0 from J, leaving 20 bases between them. The chain's CDR3 is CASSLNARGFLGSGNTIYF. CDR3 nucleotide sequence: TGTGCCAGCAGCTTAAACGCCAGGGGTTTTTTGGGCTCTGGAAACACCATATATTTT.

The sample holds many counts of this clonotype. V is TRBV15 and J is TRBJ1-4, with TRBD1 as a possible D gene (5 bases). Trimming stripped 5 bases from V and 0 bases from J, with 22 bases between. This CDR3 comprises 19 residues. Germline V lookup: CDR1 LNHNV, CDR2 YYDKDF (reference sequence). CDR3 sequence: CATSSNTGLRRSTNEKLFF. In nucleotides, the CDR3 is TGTGCCACCAGCTCAAACACAGGACTCAGGAGATCAACTAATGAAAAACTGTTTTTT.

This clonotype was seen more than once but under ten times. The chain links TRBV7-9 to TRBJ2-1; no clear D gene. The CDR3 covers 11 residues. The germline CDR1 and CDR2 sequences are SEHNR and FQNEAQ (reference sequence). Trimming took off 11 bases at V and 3 bases at J, with 8 bases between the two ends. CDR3: CALRVYNEQFF. The CDR3 DNA follows: TGTGCCCTTCGGGTCTACAATGAGCAGTTCTTC.

This clonotype was picked up many times. The V and J genes are TRBV20-1 and TRBJ1-1; D is perhaps TRBD1 (6 bases). This CDR3 has 13 amino acids. Deletions cut 6 bases from V and 4 bases from J, with 15 bases between. In germline, CDR1 is DFQATT, CDR2 SNEGSKA (reference sequence). CDR3 residues: CSAAGQGLTEAFF. Written as DNA, the CDR3 is TGCAGTGCCGCGGGTCAGGGGCTCACTGAAGCTTTCTTT.

This clonotype was counted at least ten times. V gene TRBV7-2 combines with J gene TRBJ2-5; 10 bases agree with TRBD2. The CDR3 extends over 15 amino acids. The V segment lost 4 bases and the J segment 5 bases; nucleotides outside the gene matches: 7. Germline V lookup: CDR1 SGHTA, CDR2 FQGNSA. The CDR3 DNA sequence: TGTGCCAGCAGCTCGCGTAGCGGGGGGTTCGAGACCCAGTACTTC. Translated: CASSSRSGGFETQYF.

This clonotype is deemed medium-sized. The rearrangement joins TRBV28 to TRBJ2-7, with D perhaps being TRBD1 or TRBD2 (5 bases each). CDR1 and CDR2 from the germline V gene are MDHEN and SYDVKM. The CDR3 loop spans 15 amino acids. Trimming took off 6 bases at V and 3 bases at J, with 18 bases between the two ends. CDR3 sequence (DNA): TGTGCCAGCAGGAGGGGCGTTCTGGACCTCTACGAGCAGTACTTC. Its protein is CASRRGVLDLYEQYF.

Ten or more counts support this clonotype. The V and J genes are TRBV5-6 and TRBJ2-5; 8 nucleotides match TRBD1. V was clipped by 0 bases and J by 5 bases; unmatched bases: 6. The CDR3 totals 15 residues. Germline CDR1 and CDR2: SGHDT and YYEEEE. CDR3 in DNA: TGTGCCAGCAGCTTGGCCGTGACAGGGGTTGAGACCCAGTACTTC. Translating it yields CASSLAVTGVETQYF.